This T cell receptor beta chain comes out of a study of blood T cell repertoires in COVID-19. This clone was detected a few times. Assay used: immunoSEQ multiplex PCR; TCRdb lists only in-frame clones, some missing. The table records more than 200,000 clones, approximately 87% of them present only once. The CDR3 is made up of 15 amino acids. Germline-derived CDR1 and CDR2 are ENHRY and SYGVKD. The J segment lost 7 bases and the V segment lost 3 bases, leaving 7 bases of the junction unmatched. Sequencing used peripheral blood. The gene calls are TRBV10-3 and TRBJ2-3; 10 bases line up with TRBD1. This receptor was identified in a woman aged 50 to 60 with acute or convalescent COVID-19. The CDR3 loop is CAISDRQGAGNTQYF. DNA for the CDR3: TGTGCCATCAGTGATAGACAGGGGGCCGGGAATACGCAGTATTTT.